A single sample is the source of the 32 T cell receptor beta chains below, sequenced in a study of T cell repertoires in cytomegalovirus infection. Each CDR3 protein is one row after TCRdb ran MiXCR on the reads. The sample holds approximately 550,000 distinct CDR3 sequences; about 15% are singletons and the top ten take roughly a quarter. The specimen sequenced was CD8+ T cells from PBMCs. Receptors were obtained from a human donor in good health (CMV status not recorded). Some clones in this sample may be carry-over from other donors' samples.

This clonotype has a count of ten or more. The J gene is TRBJ2-7, the V gene TRBV27; 11 bases are a match to TRBD1. J gave up 3 bases and V 2 bases, and 9 bases lay outside the gene matches. CDR1 is MNHEY, CDR2 SMNVEV, per germline (reference sequence). The CDR3 has 17 residues. The CDR3 DNA follows: TGTGCCAGCAGTTTACTCCATCCGGGACAGGGGGTCTACGAGCAGTACTTC. Translated, it gives CASSLLHPGQGVYEQYF.

The sample holds many counts of this clonotype. V and J are TRBV6-1 and TRBJ1-2; D perhaps matches TRBD1 (6 bases). This CDR3 spans 18 amino acids. The germline V gene has CDR1 MNHNS and CDR2 SASEGT. Trimming cost V 0 bases and J 4 bases, with 21 bases left between them. The CDR3 coding sequence is TGTGCCAGCAGTGAAGCGTATGGGACAACTTCCAACCCCTATGGCTACACCTTC. The encoded protein is CASSEAYGTTSNPYGYTF.

This clonotype showed up many times. V usage is TRBV7-2 and J usage is TRBJ2-1; 7 bases line up with TRBD2. Germline CDR1 and CDR2: SGHTA and FQGNSA. This CDR3 region has 15 residues. V shed 4 bases and J 2 bases; nucleotides not matched to a gene: 5. For the CDR3, the DNA is TGTGCCAGCAGCTCCAGCGGGATCGCCTACAATGAGCAGTTCTTC. Amino acids: CASSSSGIAYNEQFF.

This sequence joins TRBV10-3 and TRBJ1-2; D gene uncertain. This CDR3 has 15 residues. Germline V lookup: CDR1 ENHRY, CDR2 SYGVKD. Trimming cost V 6 bases and J 0 bases, with 14 bases left between them. The CDR3 DNA is TGTGCCATCAGACCCAACGAAGGATCTAACTATGGCTACACCTTC. This codes for CAIRPNEGSNYGYTF.

The rearrangement uses TRBV9 and TRBJ2-3; TRBD1 matches 7 bases. V was clipped by 4 bases and J by 0 bases; unmatched bases: 8. This CDR3 is built from 16 residues. Germline assignment: CDR1 SGDLS and CDR2 YYNGEE. CDR3 sequence (DNA): TGTGCCAGCAGCCCTAGACAGGGAAAAAGCACAGATACGCAGTATTTT. Its protein is CASSPRQGKSTDTQYF.

This chain links TRBV24-1 with TRBJ2-7; D remains ambiguous. Germline V gene data show CDR1 as KGHDR and CDR2 as SFDVKD. V lost 6 bases to trimming and J lost 0 bases, with 11 bases between them. The CDR3 covers 14 residues. The CDR3, as DNA: TGTGCCACCAGTCTTTCCGGTAGCTCCTACGAGCAGTACTTC. Protein: CATSLSGSSYEQYF.

In DNA form, the CDR3 reads TGTGCCAGCAGCTTGTGGGAAGGGACACCCTACGAGCAGTACTTC. Translation gives CASSLWEGTPYEQYF. V usage is TRBV5-5 and J usage is TRBJ2-7; D is possibly TRBD1 (6 bases). Per germline, CDR1 SGHKS and CDR2 YYEKEE (reference sequence). This CDR3 has 15 amino acids. Trimming cost V 1 base and J 2 bases, with 13 bases left between them.

Here the CDR3 DNA reads TGTGCCAGTAGTCCCCACAGGGGGAGTAGCTATGGCTACACCTTC. Amino acids: CASSPHRGSSYGYTF. V gene TRBV19 combines with J gene TRBJ1-2; 8 positions agree with TRBD1. V lost 5 bases, J lost 4 bases, and 9 bases stayed unmatched. There are 15 residues in the CDR3. Germline V lookup: CDR1 LNHDA, CDR2 SQIVND (reference sequence).

This clonotype was seen repeatedly, ten times or more. The chain carries TRBV7-9 and TRBJ2-1, with D possibly being TRBD1 or TRBD2 (5 bases each). CDR3 length equals 17 residues. Trimming stripped 1 base from V and 0 bases from J, with 13 bases between. The germline V gene has CDR1 SEHNR and CDR2 FQNEAQ (reference sequence). This CDR3 reads CASSLGSEGSSYNEQFF. For the CDR3, the DNA is TGTGCCAGCAGCTTAGGATCAGAGGGGTCCTCCTACAATGAGCAGTTCTTC.

The CDR3: CASSYAYDRGAYGYTF. Written as DNA, the CDR3 is TGTGCCAGCAGTTACGCGTATGACAGGGGGGCCTATGGCTACACCTTC. The chain recombines TRBV6-2 or TRBV6-3 with TRBJ1-2, with 9 bases aligning to TRBD1. With V trimmed by 2 bases and J by 4 bases, 8 bases remained unmatched. Germline V gene lookup returns CDR1 MNHEY and CDR2 SVGEGT. This CDR3 comprises 16 residues.

This clonotype appeared once. The rearrangement uses TRBV9 and TRBJ1-3; a possible D gene is TRBD1 (5 bases). Deletions cut 0 bases from V and 0 bases from J, with 10 bases between. The germline V gene encodes CDR1 SGDLS and CDR2 YYNGEE. The CDR3 is 16 residues long. CDR3 bases: TGTGCCAGCAGCGTAGCTGGGACCCTCTCTGGAAACACCATATATTTT. This gives the protein CASSVAGTLSGNTIYF.

This clonotype was counted many times. The genes are TRBV4-1 and TRBJ2-3; D may match TRBD1 or TRBD2 (5 bases each). Per germline, CDR1 MGHRA and CDR2 YSYEKL. This CDR3 comprises 16 residues. V shed 1 base and J shed 1 base, with 12 bases lying between them. Here the CDR3 DNA reads TGCGCCAGCAGCCAAGTGGGTGGGGGACGCACAGATACGCAGTATTTT. Its protein product is CASSQVGGGRTDTQYF.

Comment on this clonotype: Given a much more abundant clone one base away, this may be a read error. The chain carries TRBV7-9 and TRBJ2-1; D gene ambiguous. Germline V gene sequence: CDR1 SEHNR, CDR2 FQNEAQ (reference sequence). Trimming took off 6 bases at V and 3 bases at J, with 18 bases between the two ends. The CDR3 loop spans 16 amino acids. The CDR3 DNA reads as TGTGCCAGCAGTTCTCTGACAAGTGTGTTCTACAATGAGCAGTTCTTC. As protein: CASSSLTSVFYNEQFF. The complete variable domain, with remaining parts taken from reference TRBV7-9 and TRBJ2-1, reads DTGVSQNPRHKITKRGQNVTFRCDPISEHNRLYWYRQTLGQGPEFLTYFQNEAQLEKSRLLSDRFSAERPKGSFSTLEIQRTEQGDSAMYLCASSSLTSVFYNEQFFGPGTRLTVL.

Ten or more counts support this clonotype. V usage is TRBV19 and J usage is TRBJ1-6; D is unresolved. Trimming cost V 7 bases and J 5 bases, with 9 bases left between them. Per germline, CDR1 LNHDA and CDR2 SQIVND (reference sequence). The CDR3 is 13 residues long. This CDR3 reads CASTLAHNSPLHF. For the CDR3, the DNA is TGTGCCAGTACACTCGCCCATAATTCACCCCTCCACTTT.

V is TRBV5-6 and J is TRBJ2-7; unclear D gene. Trimming removed 0 bases from V and 5 bases from J, with 9 bases in between. Per germline, CDR1 SGHDT and CDR2 YYEEEE. The CDR3 sequence is 13 residues long. CDR3 in DNA: TGTGCCAGCAGCTTGGCACTCCTCGACGAGCAGTACTTC. Translated, it gives CASSLALLDEQYF.

This chain uses TRBV5-5 with TRBJ2-7; D perhaps matches TRBD1 (5 bases). The length of the CDR3 is 15 residues. The V end lost 5 bases, the J end lost 3 bases, and 18 bases lay between the germline ends. Germline loops: CDR1 SGHKS, CDR2 YYEKEE (reference sequence). The CDR3 nucleotides are TGTGCCAGCAGAGTTACGTCGGACACTTTCTACGAGCAGTACTTC. It specifies CASRVTSDTFYEQYF.

The chain recombines TRBV20-1 with TRBJ2-7, with 10 bases lining up with TRBD2. This CDR3 is 15 amino acids long. Germline lookup yields CDR1 DFQATT and CDR2 SNEGSKA (reference sequence). The ends lost 5 bases at V and 6 bases at J; junction bases unmatched: 13. The CDR3 nucleotides are TGCAGTGCTCCTCCCAAACTAGCGGGACCTTCCGAGCAGTACTTC. This encodes CSAPPKLAGPSEQYF.

The sample holds many counts of this clonotype. The rearrangement joins TRBV11-2 to TRBJ1-2; D is unclear. Germline loops: CDR1 SGHAT, CDR2 FQNNGV. CDR3 size: 13 residues. Trimming cost V 5 bases and J 0 bases, with 7 bases left between them. The CDR3 DNA is TGTGCCAGCAGCACAGTCGCTAACTATGGCTACACCTTC. Protein sequence: CASSTVANYGYTF.

This clonotype has a handful of counts. The rearrangement uses TRBV6-5 and TRBJ1-6, with TRBD1 as a possible D gene (5 bases). V shed 0 bases and J shed 13 bases, with 16 bases lying between them. Per the germline V gene, CDR1 is MNHEY and CDR2 is SVGAGI. The CDR3 has 15 amino acids. This CDR3 is CASSYSEAGRVPLHF. CDR3 in DNA: TGTGCCAGCAGTTACTCGGAGGCAGGGAGGGTCCCCCTCCACTTT.

This clonotype was counted between two and nine times. J is TRBJ2-7 and V is TRBV4-2; D gene unclear. Germline CDR1 LGHNA, CDR2 YNFKEQ. CDR3 size: 12 residues. Trimming removed 0 bases at V and 4 bases at J, with 4 bases between. In DNA, the CDR3 is TGTGCCAGCAGCCAAGATGATTACGAGCAGTACTTC. It codes for CASSQDDYEQYF.

V and J are TRBV28 and TRBJ1-3; D unclear. V was clipped by 6 bases and J by 3 bases, with 9 bases between them. The CDR3 has 13 residues. Per germline, CDR1 MDHEN and CDR2 SYDVKM. The CDR3 nucleotides read TGTGCCAGCAGCCCTAGGGATGGAAACACCATATATTTT. It specifies CASSPRDGNTIYF.

This clonotype has ten or more counts. The rearrangement links TRBV19 to TRBJ2-1; TRBD2 matches at 7 bases. Per germline, CDR1 LNHDA and CDR2 SQIVND (reference sequence). The CDR3 is 14 residues long. The V and J ends lost 6 bases and 2 bases, in that order; junction bases with no gene match: 4. CDR3: CASRLAATYNEQFF. The CDR3 nucleotides read TGTGCCAGTAGGCTAGCGGCGACCTACAATGAGCAGTTCTTC.

The table lists this clonotype with many counts. CDR3: CASSAPQGVVDTQYF. DNA of the CDR3: TGTGCCAGCAGCGCACCTCAGGGGGTAGTAGATACGCAGTATTTT. The rearrangement joins TRBV7-8 to TRBJ2-3; 7 bases are a match to TRBD1. V trimming: 5 bases; J trimming: 5 bases; junction bases outside the gene matches: 10. Looked up from germline, CDR1 is SGHVS and CDR2 is FQNEAQ. This CDR3 region has 15 residues.

This clonotype was seen repeatedly, ten times or more. V is TRBV7-8 and J is TRBJ1-2, with TRBD1 as a possible D gene (5 bases). V dropped 5 bases and J dropped 6 bases, with 19 bases sitting between them. The CDR3 loop spans 15 amino acids. Per the germline V gene, CDR1 is SGHVS and CDR2 is FQNEAQ. CDR3 protein: CASSPSGGGGDGYTF. Here the CDR3 DNA reads TGTGCCAGCAGCCCCTCGGGGGGGGGTGGTGATGGCTACACCTTC.

This clonotype was seen only a few times. The chain joins TRBV10-3 to TRBJ2-7; either TRBD1 or TRBD2 may supply D (5 bases each). This CDR3 spans 15 amino acids. With 6 bases removed from V and 5 bases from J, the gap between germline ends came to 20 bases. CDR1 is ENHRY, CDR2 SYGVKD, per germline. The CDR3 loop is CAIRGDLLGPHEQYF. The CDR3 region has the DNA TGTGCCATCAGGGGAGACCTCCTGGGGCCGCACGAGCAGTACTTC.

The chain has TRBV4-1 and TRBJ2-1; 14 nucleotides match TRBD2. CDR1 and CDR2 (germline): MGHRA, YSYEKL. The CDR3 loop spans 17 amino acids. The V and J ends lost 5 bases and 3 bases, in that order; junction bases with no gene match: 6. CDR3 nucleotide sequence: TGCGCCAGCAGCAACTGGACTAGCGGGGGGCTCTACAATGAGCAGTTCTTC. Protein: CASSNWTSGGLYNEQFF.

The CDR3 sequence is CATRDNSYNEQFF. The CDR3 bases are TGTGCCACCCGGGACAACTCCTACAATGAGCAGTTCTTC. The chain has TRBV10-3 and TRBJ2-1; TRBD1 might be the D (6 bases). CDR3 length: 13 residues. Germline CDR1 ENHRY, CDR2 SYGVKD. V shed 10 bases and J shed 0 bases, with 10 bases lying between them.

Only a few counts were recorded for this clonotype. V and J are TRBV4-2 and TRBJ1-2, with TRBD1 identical over 9 bases. Unmatched junction bases numbered 11, after V lost 1 base and J lost 8 bases. This CDR3 is built from 16 residues. Germline-derived CDR1 and CDR2 are LGHNA and YNFKEQ. CDR3 in amino acids: CASSQALRTGVEGYTF. The CDR3 DNA sequence: TGTGCCAGCAGCCAAGCCCTGCGGACAGGGGTGGAGGGCTACACCTTC.

The chain joins TRBV27 to TRBJ2-3; 7 bases map to TRBD2. The CDR3 covers 16 residues. The V gene's germline CDR1 is MNHEY and CDR2 SMNVEV (reference sequence). With 2 bases clipped from V and 3 bases from J, the junction kept 8 bases outside the gene matches. The CDR3 reads CASSLRRGSGTDTQYF. Written as DNA, the CDR3 is TGTGCCAGCAGTTTAAGGCGGGGGTCGGGAACAGATACGCAGTATTTT.

The chain combines TRBV5-1 with TRBJ1-4; no clear D gene. Trimming shortened V by 4 bases and J by 0 bases, and 13 bases separated the two germline ends. This CDR3 region has 16 residues. The V gene's germline CDR1 is SGHRS and CDR2 YFSETQ. The CDR3 nucleotides are TGCGCCAGCAGCGCGGGGAGTGGGACAACTAATGAAAAACTGTTTTTT. Protein: CASSAGSGTTNEKLFF.

The table lists this clonotype with many counts. This rearrangement joins TRBV28 to TRBJ2-7; a possible D gene is TRBD2 (5 bases). The CDR3 consists of 13 residues. Trimming shortened V by 5 bases and J by 3 bases, and 11 bases separated the two germline ends. Germline CDR1 is MDHEN and CDR2 is SYDVKM. The CDR3 DNA follows: TGTGCCAGCAGTCCCCTTCGGGACTACGAGCAGTACTTC. It yields the protein CASSPLRDYEQYF.

The chain carries TRBV5-4 and TRBJ1-1; no clear D. V lost 4 bases and J lost 5, with 12 bases in between. Germline V gene sequence: CDR1 SGHNT, CDR2 YYREEE (reference sequence). The CDR3 has 13 residues. The CDR3 region is CASSNPEETEAFF. In DNA, the CDR3 is TGTGCCAGCAGCAACCCTGAGGAAACTGAAGCTTTCTTT.